This T cell receptor beta chain was sequenced during a study of T-cell reconstitution after alpha-beta-depleted transplantation in children. Findings of the study overall: When one year had passed after transplant, most T-cell counts and diversity came from newly produced T cells.

Molecular barcoding with unique molecular identifiers was used for the TCRbeta library. MiXCR was run by TCRdb on the PCR reads, yielding one entry per CDR3 protein. The repertoire holds more than 200,000 distinct CDR3 sequences, with under 8.5% as singletons. This clonotype showed up many times. Its antigen is still unknown. Sequencing used PBMCs, mostly from graft donor cells, obtained 360 days after TCRalphabeta/CD19-depleted stem cell transplant. This clonotype was obtained from a male patient aged 2 to 10 who had a stem cell transplant for acute myeloid leukemia, so the T cells may come from the graft donor.

The CDR3 loop reads CASSQLTSGQETQYF. The CDR3 coding sequence is TGCGCCAGCAGCCAACTAACTAGCGGGCAAGAGACCCAGTACTTC. This chain uses TRBV4-3 with TRBJ2-5, with 9 bases identical to TRBD2. The V and J ends lost 2 bases and 2 bases, in that order; junction bases with no gene match: 3. This CDR3 spans 15 amino acids. The germline V gene has CDR1 LGHNA and CDR2 YSLEER.